The 2 T cell receptor beta chains listed next were all sequenced from one sample in a study of blood T cell repertoires in COVID-19. The assay was immunoSEQ multiplex PCR, and TCRdb's table has in-frame clones only and misses some. This sample has hundreds of thousands of clones; approximately 83% occur once, and the top ten carry around 25%. Sequenced: peripheral blood. The receptor source for this set is a man aged 35-49 years with acute or convalescent COVID-19.

The rearrangement joins TRBV7-2 to TRBJ1-6, with D possibly matching TRBD1 (5 bases). V was trimmed by 0 bases and J by 0 bases, leaving 9 bases between them. CDR1 SGHTA and CDR2 FQGNSA come from the germline V gene. The CDR3 consists of 17 residues. CDR3 loop: CASSLAGQNSYNSPLHF. The DNA of the CDR3 is TGTGCCAGCAGCTTAGCGGGGCAGAACTCCTATAATTCACCCCTCCACTTT.

The CDR3 coding sequence is TGTGCCAGCAGGTCGGGACTAGCAACCGGGGAGCTGTTTTTT. This sequence encodes CASRSGLATGELFF. The rearrangement joins TRBV7-2 to TRBJ2-2, with 9 nucleotides matching TRBD2. The trim removed 6 bases at V and 5 bases at J, leaving 4 bases unmatched. This CDR3 comprises 14 residues. The V gene's germline CDR1 is SGHTA and CDR2 FQGNSA.